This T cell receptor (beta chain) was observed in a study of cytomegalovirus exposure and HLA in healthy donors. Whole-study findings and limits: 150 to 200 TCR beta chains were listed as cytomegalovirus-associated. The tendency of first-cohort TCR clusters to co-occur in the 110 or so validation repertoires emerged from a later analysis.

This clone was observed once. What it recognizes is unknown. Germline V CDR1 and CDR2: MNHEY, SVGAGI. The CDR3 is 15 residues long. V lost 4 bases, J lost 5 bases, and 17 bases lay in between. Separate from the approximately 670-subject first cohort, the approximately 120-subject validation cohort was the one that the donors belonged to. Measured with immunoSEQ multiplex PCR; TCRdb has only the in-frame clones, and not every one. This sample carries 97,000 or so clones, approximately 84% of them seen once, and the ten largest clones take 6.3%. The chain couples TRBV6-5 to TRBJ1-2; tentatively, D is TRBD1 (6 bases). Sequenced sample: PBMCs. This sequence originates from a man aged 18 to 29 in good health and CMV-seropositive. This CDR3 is CASSSEGEGDYGYTF. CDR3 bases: TGTGCCAGCAGTTCCGAGGGGGAGGGGGATTATGGCTACACCTTC.